Sequencing of this T cell receptor beta chain was carried out in a study of blood T cell repertoires in COVID-19. Study as a whole: Researchers got acute and convalescent COVID-19 samples from the United States, Italy and Spain. Sources were T cells, B-cell-depleted T cells, or PBMCs; the material itself was cDNA or gDNA.

Profiled with immunoSEQ multiplex PCR; TCRdb holds only in-frame clones, not every one. This sample yields about 270,000 clones, of which 80% to 90% are seen a single time; about 2.2% belongs to the top ten. CDR3 length equals 14 residues. V dropped 1 base and J dropped 8 bases, with 14 bases sitting between them. Germline loops: CDR1 LGHDT, CDR2 YNNKEL (reference sequence). All enrollees were about 18 to 90 years old and from under 25 US areas. For recovered donors of Cohort 3, there were two negative PCRs, clearance, or symptom resolution. In the case of this clone: The identical CDR3 is also encoded by other nucleotide sequences in the sample.

The chain links TRBV3-1 (or the pseudogene TRBV3-2) to TRBJ1-2; maybe TRBD1 (5 bases). This TCR was sampled from a young woman who had recovered from COVID-19. Source material: PBMCs or T cells enriched from blood (not recorded which). The CDR3 loop is CASSQAQGAGGYTF. DNA of the CDR3: TGTGCCAGCAGCCAAGCCCAGGGTGCAGGGGGCTACACCTTC.